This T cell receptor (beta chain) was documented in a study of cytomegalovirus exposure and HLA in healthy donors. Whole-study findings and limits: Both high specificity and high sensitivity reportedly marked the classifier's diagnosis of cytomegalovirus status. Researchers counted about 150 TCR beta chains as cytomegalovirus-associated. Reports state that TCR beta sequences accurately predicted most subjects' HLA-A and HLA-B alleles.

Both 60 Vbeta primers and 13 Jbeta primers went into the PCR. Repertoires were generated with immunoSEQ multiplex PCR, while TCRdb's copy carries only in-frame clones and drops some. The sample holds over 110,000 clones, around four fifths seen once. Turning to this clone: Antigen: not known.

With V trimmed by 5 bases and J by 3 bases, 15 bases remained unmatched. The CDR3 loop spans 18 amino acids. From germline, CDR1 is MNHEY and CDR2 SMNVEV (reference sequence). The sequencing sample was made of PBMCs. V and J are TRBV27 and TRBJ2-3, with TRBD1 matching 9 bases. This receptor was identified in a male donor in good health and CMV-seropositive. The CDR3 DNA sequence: TGTGCCAGCAGTCTGAACCTCCCGACAGGGGGTAGAACAGATACGCAGTATTTT. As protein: CASSLNLPTGGRTDTQYF.